This TCR beta chain was captured by sequencing in a study of T cell changes during pregnancy in multiple sclerosis. This CDR3 is built from 13 residues. The V gene end was trimmed by 7 bases and the J gene end by 4 bases; junction bases not matched to a gene: 5. Per the germline V gene, CDR1 is MNHEY and CDR2 is SVGAGI. This clone was recorded only once. Assay: immunoSEQ multiplex PCR; the TCRdb copy retains only in-frame clones and omits some. The sample yields some 60,000 clones, roughly 91% seen once. The chain links TRBV6-5 to TRBJ1-2; 8 bases align to TRBD1. The sequence was collected from a female donor in good health, enrolled as a control in a pregnancy study. Material: peripheral blood, obtained in the third trimester of pregnancy. The CDR3 sequence is CASIDRGGYGYTF. DNA of the CDR3: TGTGCCAGCATTGACAGGGGTGGCTATGGCTACACCTTC.